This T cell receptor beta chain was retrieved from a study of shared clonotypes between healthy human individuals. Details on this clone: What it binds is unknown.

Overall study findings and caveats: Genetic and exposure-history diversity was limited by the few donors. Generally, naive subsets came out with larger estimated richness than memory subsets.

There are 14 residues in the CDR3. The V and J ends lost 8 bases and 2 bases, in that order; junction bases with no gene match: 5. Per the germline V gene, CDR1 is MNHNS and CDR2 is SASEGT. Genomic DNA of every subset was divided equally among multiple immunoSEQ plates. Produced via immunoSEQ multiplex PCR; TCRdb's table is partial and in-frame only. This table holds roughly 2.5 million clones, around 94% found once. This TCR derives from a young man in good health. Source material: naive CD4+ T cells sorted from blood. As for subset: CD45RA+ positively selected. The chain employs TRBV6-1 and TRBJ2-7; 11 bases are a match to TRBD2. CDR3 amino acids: CASWGLAETYEQYF. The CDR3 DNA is TGTGCCAGCTGGGGACTAGCGGAGACCTACGAGCAGTACTTC.